The source of this T cell receptor (beta chain) is a study of CD8 T cells in ankylosing spondylitis. The study's findings and limits: According to the report, clones linked to the disease were significantly enriched in matched synovial fluid samples taken from ankylosing spondylitis patients. Characteristic, it appeared, of ankylosing spondylitis blood was a TCR beta motif of eight highly homologous variants. As for the disease-linked clones, they showed a CD8+ phenotype and occurred at relatively low frequencies in peripheral blood. In the blood and synovial fluid of reactive arthritis, some motif variants had been previously reported.

This clonotype has a handful of counts. Its specificity is not known. Making use of molecular barcodes, quantitative 5'-RACE generated TCR beta libraries. A single record per CDR3 protein comes from TCRdb applying MiXCR to the 5' RACE reads. This sample yields 750,000 to 850,000 distinct CDR3 sequences, of which 12% are seen a single time; more than 0.5% belongs to the top ten. Sequenced sample: blood, either unsorted or a sorted T cell fraction (not recorded which). The source is a male donor with ankylosing spondylitis.

CDR3 residues: CASSDQGDYEQYF. For the CDR3, the DNA is TGTGCCAGCAGTGACCAGGGTGATTACGAGCAGTACTTC. The V and J genes are TRBV6-2 or TRBV6-3 and TRBJ2-7; D is perhaps TRBD1 (5 bases). V was cut by 5 bases and J by 4 bases, with 12 bases left in between. This CDR3 has 13 residues. Germline V gene data show CDR1 as MNHEY and CDR2 as SVGEGT.